This is a list of T cell receptor beta chains from one sample in a study of shared clonotypes between healthy human individuals. TCRdb's copy holds only in-frame clones and misses some; the assay was immunoSEQ multiplex PCR. This sample has approximately 640,000 clones; less than 95% occur once, and the top ten carry 34%. Material: memory CD8+ T cells from PBMCs. These receptor sequences come from a man aged 18 to 29 in good health. Some clones in this sample may be carry-over from other donors' samples. Each CDR3 is given with its conserved first and last residue. Fields, in order: clone size, D gene, V gene, J gene, CDR3 DNA, CDR3 protein. D genes are given only for firm matches. Clone size is not always given. Where it is, it says once, few, many or a class for expanded clones.

abundance: few; d_gene: NA; v_gene: TRBV15; j_gene: TRBJ1-5; CDR3nt: TGTGCCGTGTCGAATGAAGTGGCCCAGCATTTT; CDR3aa: CAVSNEVAQHF
abundance: NA; d_gene: TRBD2; v_gene: TRBV27; j_gene: TRBJ2-3; CDR3nt: TGTGCCAGCAGTTTATTGAGTAGCGGGGGATTCACAGATACGCAGTATTTT; CDR3aa: CASSLLSSGGFTDTQYF
abundance: NA; d_gene: NA; v_gene: TRBV7-8; j_gene: TRBJ1-4; CDR3nt: TGTGCCAGCAGCTTAGTCAGGGGATATGAAAAACTGTTTTTT; CDR3aa: CASSLVRGYEKLFF
abundance: NA; d_gene: NA; v_gene: TRBV7-8; j_gene: TRBJ1-3; CDR3nt: TGTGCCAGCAGCTTACGGGACTTTGGAAACACCATATATTTT; CDR3aa: CASSLRDFGNTIYF
abundance: NA; d_gene: NA; v_gene: TRBV19; j_gene: TRBJ2-5; CDR3nt: TGTGCCAGTAGTTTCTCCTATGAAGAGACCCAGTACTTC; CDR3aa: CASSFSYEETQYF
abundance: once; d_gene: NA; v_gene: TRBV15; j_gene: TRBJ2-6; CDR3nt: TGTGCCACCAGCCGGGGGCTACTGCTCTCTGGGGCCAACGTCCTGACTTTC; CDR3aa: CATSRGLLLSGANVLTF
abundance: once; d_gene: NA; v_gene: TRBV27; j_gene: TRBJ2-1; CDR3nt: TGTGCCAGCAGTTTATCTGGTATAGCCAATGAGCAGTTCTTC; CDR3aa: CASSLSGIANEQFF
abundance: NA; d_gene: NA; v_gene: TRBV28; j_gene: TRBJ2-1; CDR3nt: TGTGCCAGCCGCGAAGGGTCCGGGGATTACAATGAGCAGTTCTTC; CDR3aa: CASREGSGDYNEQFF
abundance: NA; d_gene: NA; v_gene: TRBV27; j_gene: TRBJ2-5; CDR3nt: TGTGCCAGCAGTTCGGCGCTCACCCGAGAGACCCAGTACTTC; CDR3aa: CASSSALTRETQYF
abundance: few; d_gene: NA; v_gene: TRBV9; j_gene: TRBJ1-2; CDR3nt: TGTGCCAGCAGCCCTTCGGGCAGGGATGGCTACACCTTC; CDR3aa: CASSPSGRDGYTF
abundance: NA; d_gene: NA; v_gene: TRBV2; j_gene: TRBJ2-6; CDR3nt: TGTGCCACCTCCCTAGGAGGCTATGGGGGGGCCAACGTCCTGACTTTC; CDR3aa: CATSLGGYGGANVLTF
abundance: NA; d_gene: NA; v_gene: TRBV19; j_gene: TRBJ2-7; CDR3nt: TGTGCCAGTAGTATATTTGGGGGAACCTACGAGCAGTACTTC; CDR3aa: CASSIFGGTYEQYF
abundance: NA; d_gene: NA; v_gene: TRBV9; j_gene: TRBJ2-5; CDR3nt: TGTGCCAGCAGCTTTACCCAGGGGAAACAAGAGACCCAGTACTTC; CDR3aa: CASSFTQGKQETQYF
abundance: NA; d_gene: TRBD1; v_gene: TRBV6-5; j_gene: TRBJ1-1; CDR3nt: TGTGCCAGCCGAGATCGGACAGGAGCTCTAACTGAAGCTTTCTTT; CDR3aa: CASRDRTGALTEAFF
abundance: NA; d_gene: NA; v_gene: TRBV27; j_gene: TRBJ2-1; CDR3nt: TGTGCCAGCACCCCTCGACAGGGACTCTACAATGAGCAGTTCTTC; CDR3aa: CASTPRQGLYNEQFF
abundance: NA; d_gene: NA; v_gene: TRBV5-1; j_gene: TRBJ2-1; CDR3nt: TGCGCCAGCAGCTTTTTTAGACTCAACAATGAGCAGTTCTTC; CDR3aa: CASSFFRLNNEQFF
abundance: NA; d_gene: TRBD2; v_gene: TRBV5-1; j_gene: TRBJ2-7; CDR3nt: TGCGCCAGCAGCTTGGGACTAGCGGACCCCTACGAGCAGTACTTC; CDR3aa: CASSLGLADPYEQYF
abundance: NA; d_gene: TRBD2; v_gene: TRBV11-2; j_gene: TRBJ2-3; CDR3nt: TGTGCCAGCAGCTTAGGGAATAGCGGGAGGGCCCTAGATACGCAGTATTTT; CDR3aa: CASSLGNSGRALDTQYF
abundance: NA; d_gene: NA; v_gene: TRBV7-9; j_gene: TRBJ1-1; CDR3nt: TGTGCCAGCAGCTTCGGTTCGGACACTGAAGCTTTCTTT; CDR3aa: CASSFGSDTEAFF
abundance: NA; d_gene: TRBD2; v_gene: TRBV5-6; j_gene: TRBJ2-2; CDR3nt: TGTGCCAGCAGCTTGGAACTAGCGGGAGACACCGGGGAGCTGTTTTTT; CDR3aa: CASSLELAGDTGELFF